This T cell receptor (beta chain) was documented in a study of PD-1 blockade in classical Hodgkin lymphoma. Relapse after autologous stem cell transplantation occurred in every patient, and brentuximab vedotin exposure varied. Sequencing used immunoSEQ multiplex PCR; TCRdb keeps in-frame clones, though not all of them. The repertoire holds 89,000 or so clones, with around nine tenths as singletons. The CDR3 is 15 amino acids. CDR1 is MNHNS and CDR2 is SASEGT in the germline V gene. Trimming at V came to 5 bases and at J to 1 base, leaving 8 bases not matched to a gene. Specimen: peripheral blood mononuclear cells (PBMCs), collected before the second cycle of nivolumab. This receptor was obtained from a human donor with classical Hodgkin lymphoma. The genes are TRBV6-1 and TRBJ2-7; 7 bases are shared with TRBD2. CDR3 in amino acids: CASSRGVSVSYEQYF. CDR3 bases: TGTGCCAGCAGTCGGGGGGTTAGCGTATCCTACGAGCAGTACTTC.